These 31 T cell receptor beta chains originate from one sample sequenced in a study of T-cell memory formation after mild COVID-19. TCRdb reanalysed the 5' RACE reads using MiXCR and keeps one entry per CDR3 protein. The sample lists about 470,000 distinct CDR3 sequences; more than 20% were seen once. The sequenced sample consisted of PBMCs or a T cell subset sorted from them (not recorded which). The source is an adult woman who had mild COVID-19 (a few samples of this study predate the infection). Cell type and time point are not known.

This clonotype was counted a few times. The genes are TRBV7-2 and TRBJ2-1; D unresolved. The germline CDR1 and CDR2 sequences are SGHTA and FQGNSA. The CDR3 runs to 17 residues. V gave up 5 bases and J gave up 0 bases, with 17 bases separating them. CDR3 DNA: TGTGCCAGCAGCCTTTCCCCAGCGCGAGGCTCCTACAATGAGCAGTTCTTC. Its protein product is CASSLSPARGSYNEQFF.

This clonotype came up a few times. The chain uses TRBV7-9 and TRBJ1-5; D unclear. Trimming cost V 8 bases and J 5 bases, with 13 bases left between them. Germline CDR1 SEHNR, CDR2 FQNEAQ (reference sequence). The CDR3 is 13 residues long. Here the CDR3 DNA reads TGTGCCAGCGCCGGGGTTTCTGATCAGCCCCAGCATTTT. It translates to CASAGVSDQPQHF.

On this clonotype itself: This may come from a read error, since a much larger clone is one base off. The chain combines TRBV18 with TRBJ2-1; D unresolved. The CDR3 has 13 residues. Germline CDR1 is KGHSH and CDR2 is LQKENI. The CDR3 is CARSPLKDNEQFF. CDR3 nucleotides: TGTGCCAGATCACCACTGAAGGACAATGAGCAGTTCTTC.

V gene TRBV5-1 combines with J gene TRBJ1-1, with D unclear. In germline, CDR1 is SGHRS, CDR2 YFSETQ. This CDR3 is 14 amino acids long. The V end lost 0 bases, the J end lost 5 bases, and 11 bases lay between the germline ends. CDR3 in amino acids: CASSLEAGWTEAFF. The CDR3 DNA reads as TGCGCCAGCAGCTTGGAGGCGGGGTGGACTGAAGCTTTCTTT.

This clonotype appeared a few times. V gene TRBV29-1 combines with J gene TRBJ2-1, with 11 nucleotides matching TRBD1. Per germline, CDR1 SQVTM and CDR2 ANQGSEA. The V and J ends lost 3 bases and 2 bases, in that order; junction bases with no gene match: 6. CDR3 size: 16 residues. DNA for the CDR3: TGCAGCGTTGAGGGACAGGGGGGCGACCCCTACAATGAGCAGTTCTTC. Translated, it gives CSVEGQGGDPYNEQFF.

The rearrangement uses TRBV15 and TRBJ2-5; D might be TRBD2 (6 bases). With 4 bases removed from V and 4 bases from J, the gap between germline ends came to 13 bases. The germline V gene encodes CDR1 LNHNV and CDR2 YYDKDF (reference sequence). The CDR3 is 14 amino acids. CDR3 in DNA: TGTGCCACCAGCACGGGACGGGGAGGAGAGACCCAGTACTTC. As protein: CATSTGRGGETQYF.

This chain connects TRBV9 to TRBJ2-3; 7 nucleotides agree with TRBD2. This CDR3 spans 16 amino acids. Germline V gene sequence: CDR1 SGDLS, CDR2 YYNGEE. V was pared by 0 bases and J by 4 bases, with 8 bases of the junction left unmatched. CDR3 sequence: CASSVEAGVPADTQYF. As DNA, the CDR3 is TGTGCCAGCAGCGTAGAGGCGGGGGTCCCGGCAGATACGCAGTATTTT.

There are a few counts of this clonotype. This sequence joins TRBV6-5 and TRBJ2-5; TRBD2 might be the D (6 bases). The CDR3 is made up of 14 amino acids. Trimming took 5 bases from V and 0 from J, leaving 10 bases between them. Germline CDR1 reads MNHEY; CDR2 reads SVGAGI. The DNA for the CDR3 is TGTGCCAGCAGTCCCAGGAGGGACCAAGAGACCCAGTACTTC. This translates into CASSPRRDQETQYF.

The chain couples TRBV5-1 to TRBJ1-1; possibly TRBD1 for D (6 bases). Trimming removed 4 bases at V and 0 bases at J, with 13 bases between. Germline CDR1 SGHRS, CDR2 YFSETQ. The CDR3 extends over 15 amino acids. CDR3 protein: CASSPRDRMNTEAFF. The DNA for the CDR3 is TGCGCCAGCAGCCCTCGTGACAGGATGAACACTGAAGCTTTCTTT.

The rearrangement uses TRBV7-9 and TRBJ2-2, with 11 bases fitting TRBD1. Looked up from germline, CDR1 is SEHNR and CDR2 is FQNEAQ (reference sequence). With 2 bases clipped from V and 3 bases from J, the junction kept 8 bases outside the gene matches. The CDR3 extends over 18 amino acids. CDR3 amino acids: CASSLRRPGQGDTGELFF. The CDR3 DNA follows: TGTGCCAGCAGCTTACGTCGACCGGGACAGGGGGACACCGGGGAGCTGTTTTTT.

The sample holds a few counts of this clonotype. Written as DNA, the CDR3 is TGTGCCAGCAGACAGAACCTGGGGAATGAGCAGTTCTTC. Translation: CASRQNLGNEQFF. The chain couples TRBV2 to TRBJ2-1; no reliable D call. Looked up from germline, CDR1 is SNHLY and CDR2 is FYNNEI. The V and J ends lost 6 bases and 7 bases respectively, with 13 bases between them. The CDR3 spans 13 residues.

V gene TRBV6-6 combines with J gene TRBJ1-2; the D gene is possibly TRBD1 (5 bases). From germline, CDR1 is MNHNY and CDR2 SVGAGI (reference sequence). V dropped 4 bases and J dropped 9 bases, with 18 bases sitting between them. The CDR3 extends over 14 amino acids. In DNA form, the CDR3 reads TGTGCCAGCAGTTCCACCCCAGGGTCCCCCAGCTACACCTTC. It encodes CASSSTPGSPSYTF.

The chain carries TRBV2 and TRBJ2-2; 9 nucleotides align to TRBD2. Germline CDR1 SNHLY, CDR2 FYNNEI. V dropped 3 bases and J dropped 10; count of bases not matched to a gene: 0. This CDR3 comprises 12 residues. The CDR3 loop is CASSEGLAELFF. The CDR3 region has the DNA TGTGCCAGCAGTGAGGGACTAGCGGAGCTGTTTTTT. Full variable domain (rest looked up from reference TRBV2 and TRBJ2-2): EPEVTQTPSHQVTQMGQEVILRCVPISNHLYFYWYRQILGQKVEFLVSFYNNEISEKSEIFDDQFSVERPDGSNFTLKIRSTKLEDSAMYFCASSEGLAELFFGEGSRLTVL.

The chain joins TRBV20-1 to TRBJ2-7; 7 bases fit TRBD2. V lost 4 bases to trimming and J lost 1 base; unmatched junction nucleotides: 10. Germline V gives CDR1 DFQATT, CDR2 SNEGSKA (reference sequence). The CDR3 length is 15 residues. The CDR3 sequence: CSATGSSGYSYEQYF. The CDR3 DNA is TGCAGTGCTACCGGATCTAGCGGTTATTCCTACGAGCAGTACTTC.

This clonotype was seen a few times. The chain joins TRBV20-1 to TRBJ1-2, with no clear D. The V gene's germline CDR1 is DFQATT and CDR2 SNEGSKA (reference sequence). The CDR3 is made up of 12 amino acids. Trimming stripped 1 base from V and 5 bases from J, with 8 bases between. CDR3 bases: TGCAGTGCTAGAGCTCTGGCGTATGGCTACACCTTC. This encodes CSARALAYGYTF.

The J gene is TRBJ2-3, the V gene TRBV5-1; TRBD1 is a possible D gene (6 bases). With 3 bases removed from V and 4 bases from J, the gap between germline ends came to 15 bases. The CDR3 length is 15 residues. Looked up from germline, CDR1 is SGHRS and CDR2 is YFSETQ. In nucleotides, the CDR3 is TGCGCCAGCAGCTCTCAGGGGACCCACGCAGATACGCAGTATTTT. This codes for CASSSQGTHADTQYF.

The V gene is TRBV5-1, the J gene TRBJ2-1; a possible D gene is TRBD2 (6 bases). The CDR3 runs to 15 residues. CDR1 and CDR2 from the germline V gene are SGHRS and YFSETQ. The ends were cut back, 4 bases at V and 2 bases at J, with 13 bases in the middle. CDR3 bases: TGCGCCAGCAGCCCAGGCGCGGGGACCTACAATGAGCAGTTCTTC. This encodes CASSPGAGTYNEQFF.

The genes are TRBV11-2 and TRBJ2-7; 12 nucleotides line up with TRBD2. The germline V gene has CDR1 SGHAT and CDR2 FQNNGV. The CDR3 sequence is 15 residues long. The junction had 4 bases not matched to a gene; V was cut back by 1 base and J by 6 bases. The CDR3 DNA reads TGTGCCAGCAGCTTAGCTAGCGGGAGGGCCGGCGAGCAGTACTTC. Protein: CASSLASGRAGEQYF.

The rearrangement joins TRBV20-1 to TRBJ2-7; D is perhaps TRBD1 or TRBD2 (5 bases each). This CDR3 contains 14 residues. CDR1 and CDR2 from the germline V gene are DFQATT and SNEGSKA (reference sequence). Trimming cost V 0 bases and J 7 bases, with 16 bases left between them. The DNA for the CDR3 is TGCAGTGCTAGAGATCCGGGACCTTCAGTTGAGCAGTACTTC. Translation: CSARDPGPSVEQYF.

The chain employs TRBV11-2 and TRBJ2-1, with 10 bases that match TRBD2. J was trimmed by 1 base and V by 0 bases; bases with no gene match: 9. The CDR3 totals 19 residues. Germline values: CDR1 SGHAT, CDR2 FQNNGV. The CDR3 spells CASSLDSRLAGGSYNEQFF. CDR3 in DNA: TGTGCCAGCAGCTTAGACTCGCGGTTAGCGGGAGGATCCTACAATGAGCAGTTCTTC.

There are a few counts of this clonotype. The chain combines TRBV18 with TRBJ2-5, with D uncertain. CDR1 KGHSH and CDR2 LQKENI come from the germline V gene. The germline V and J ends were trimmed by 0 bases and 3 bases, with 8 bases remaining between them. CDR3 length equals 14 residues. In nucleotides, the CDR3 is TGTGCCAGCTCACCACCGAGTAGGGAAGAGACCCAGTACTTC. Translating gives CASSPPSREETQYF.

The chain is built from TRBV12-3 or TRBV12-4 and TRBJ2-1; D may match TRBD1 or TRBD2 (5 bases each). The CDR3 covers 17 residues. Trimming shortened V by 4 bases and J by 1 base, and 17 bases separated the two germline ends. DNA for the CDR3: TGTGCCAGCAGTTACCCCCAGGGAGCTGGGTCCTACAATGAGCAGTTCTTC. This sequence encodes CASSYPQGAGSYNEQFF.

This clonotype was detected only a few times. J is TRBJ2-1 and V is TRBV7-2; TRBD1 or TRBD2 may be the D gene (5 bases each). This CDR3 comprises 13 residues. Germline CDR1 reads SGHTA; CDR2 reads FQGNSA. Trimming left V 5 bases short and J 6 bases short, with 11 bases between. CDR3: CASSRRGGNEQFF. CDR3 nucleotide sequence: TGTGCCAGCAGCCGTCGGGGCGGCAATGAGCAGTTCTTC.

The J gene is TRBJ1-5, the V gene TRBV7-8; TRBD1 agrees at 8 bases. Germline V gene lookup returns CDR1 SGHVS and CDR2 FQNEAQ. Germline trimming cut 3 bases from V and 9 bases from J; bases unmatched to any gene: 16. The CDR3 is made up of 17 amino acids. The CDR3 nucleotides read TGTGCCAGCAGCTTGCCGGGACAGGTCCCAACCGAGACGCCCCAGCATTTT. This translates into CASSLPGQVPTETPQHF.

This chain uses TRBV4-1 with TRBJ2-7, with 8 bases matching TRBD1. The trim removed 3 bases at V and 0 bases at J, leaving 7 bases unmatched. The CDR3 totals 16 residues. Germline V gene data show CDR1 as MGHRA and CDR2 as YSYEKL. The CDR3 DNA follows: TGCGCCAGCAGCCACCCCGGGACAGGAGCCTCCTACGAGCAGTACTTC. Its translation is CASSHPGTGASYEQYF.

The chain is built from TRBV7-9 and TRBJ1-2, with 7 bases matching TRBD1. Germline-derived CDR1 and CDR2 are SEHNR and FQNEAQ (reference sequence). The V gene end was trimmed by 5 bases and the J gene end by 4 bases; junction bases not matched to a gene: 10. The CDR3 consists of 15 residues. CDR3 loop: CASSAAGGIGYGYTF. The CDR3 DNA sequence: TGTGCCAGCAGCGCGGCAGGGGGTATTGGCTATGGCTACACCTTC. The full variable domain, its missing parts supplied by reference TRBV7-9 and TRBJ1-2, is DTGVSQNPRHKITKRGQNVTFRCDPISEHNRLYWYRQTLGQGPEFLTYFQNEAQLEKSRLLSDRFSAERPKGSFSTLEIQRTEQGDSAMYLCASSAAGGIGYGYTFGSGTRLTVV.

This clonotype was seen repeatedly, ten times or more. This CDR3 is CASSPRGPDTQYF. CDR3 DNA: TGTGCCAGCAGCCCACGGGGTCCGGATACGCAGTATTTT. The V call is TRBV7-9, the J call TRBJ2-3; maybe TRBD2 (5 bases). The CDR3 totals 13 residues. V was cut by 5 bases and J by 6 bases, with 12 bases left in between. The germline V gene has CDR1 SEHNR and CDR2 FQNEAQ (reference sequence).

The chain employs TRBV5-6 and TRBJ2-1, with TRBD1 identical over 8 bases. Per the germline V gene, CDR1 is SGHDT and CDR2 is YYEEEE. The V segment lost 0 bases and the J segment 5 bases; nucleotides outside the gene matches: 4. The CDR3 contains 15 residues. Here the CDR3 DNA reads TGTGCCAGCAGCTTGGCAGGGGGCACAGACAATGAGCAGTTCTTC. Protein sequence: CASSLAGGTDNEQFF.

The CDR3 coding sequence is TGTGCCAGCAGTTCGACGGGATTGGAGTACGAGCAGTACTTC. Translated, it gives CASSSTGLEYEQYF. The J gene is TRBJ2-7, the V gene TRBV6-2 or TRBV6-3; D is perhaps TRBD2 (5 bases). Per the germline V gene, CDR1 is MNHEY and CDR2 is SVGEGT. V was shortened by 4 bases and J by 4 bases, with 14 bases between the two germline ends. This CDR3 region has 14 residues.

CDR3: CASSLGRAGTDTQYF. The DNA of the CDR3 is TGTGCCAGCAGTTTAGGTCGGGCAGGCACAGATACGCAGTATTTT. The V gene is TRBV12-3 or TRBV12-4, the J gene TRBJ2-3; D ambiguous. With 1 base removed from V and 1 base from J, the gap between germline ends came to 9 bases. The CDR3 sequence is 15 residues long.

The chain employs TRBV7-9 and TRBJ2-3, with a tentative D call TRBD2 (5 bases). CDR1 and CDR2 from the germline V gene are SEHNR and FQNEAQ (reference sequence). The CDR3 sequence is 18 residues long. Trimming took 6 bases from V and 0 from J, leaving 22 bases between them. DNA for the CDR3: TGTGCCAGCAGTACTCCGAGCGGCAACCCTTCTAGCACAGATACGCAGTATTTT. This translates into CASSTPSGNPSSTDTQYF.